The source of this TCR beta chain is a study of T cell responses to AZD1222 COVID-19 vaccine. The length of the CDR3 is 13 residues. Germline V gene lookup returns CDR1 KGHDR and CDR2 SFDVKD. Trimming cost V 5 bases and J 5 bases, with 8 bases left between them. The data were produced by immunoSEQ multiplex PCR, yet TCRdb's version contains in-frame clones alone and is incomplete. The sample holds over 100,000 clones; 70% to 90% are singletons and the top ten take around 8.6%. Sequenced material: peripheral blood, taken on day 0 of AZD1222 vaccination. The chain links TRBV24-1 to TRBJ2-2; the D is unclear. The clonotype comes from an adult in good health. The CDR3 nucleotides are TGTGCCACCAGTGGTGTGGGGACCGGGGAGCTGTTTTTT. Translated, it gives CATSGVGTGELFF.